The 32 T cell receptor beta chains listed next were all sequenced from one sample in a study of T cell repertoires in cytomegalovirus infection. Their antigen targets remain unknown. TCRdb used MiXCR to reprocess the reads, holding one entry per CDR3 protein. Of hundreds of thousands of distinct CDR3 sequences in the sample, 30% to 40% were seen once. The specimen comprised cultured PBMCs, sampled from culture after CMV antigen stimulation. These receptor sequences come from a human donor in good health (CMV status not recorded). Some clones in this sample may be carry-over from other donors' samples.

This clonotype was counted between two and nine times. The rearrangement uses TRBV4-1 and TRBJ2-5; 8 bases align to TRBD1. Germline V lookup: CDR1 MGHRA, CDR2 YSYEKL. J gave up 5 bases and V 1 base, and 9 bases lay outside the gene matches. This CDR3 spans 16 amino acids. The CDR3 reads CASSQAQGAMEETQYF. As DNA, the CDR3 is TGCGCCAGCAGCCAAGCCCAGGGGGCGATGGAGGAGACCCAGTACTTC.

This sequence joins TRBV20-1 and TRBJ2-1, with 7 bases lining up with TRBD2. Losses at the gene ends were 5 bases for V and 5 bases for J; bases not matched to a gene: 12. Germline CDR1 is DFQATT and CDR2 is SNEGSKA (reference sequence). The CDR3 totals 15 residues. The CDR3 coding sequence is TGCAGTGCTCAAAACGGGAGGAAAACTCACAATGAGCAGTTCTTC. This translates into CSAQNGRKTHNEQFF.

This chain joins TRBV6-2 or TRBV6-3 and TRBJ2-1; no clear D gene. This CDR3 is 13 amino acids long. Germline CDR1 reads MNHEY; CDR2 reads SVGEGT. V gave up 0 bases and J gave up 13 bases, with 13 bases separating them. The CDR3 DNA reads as TGTGCCAGCAGTTACTCGAATCAGCAGGATCAGTTCTTC. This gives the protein CASSYSNQQDQFF.

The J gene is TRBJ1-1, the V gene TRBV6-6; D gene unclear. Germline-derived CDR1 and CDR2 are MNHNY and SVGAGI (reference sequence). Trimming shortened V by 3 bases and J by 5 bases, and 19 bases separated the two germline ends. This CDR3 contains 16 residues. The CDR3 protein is CASSYRTDLVGTEAFF. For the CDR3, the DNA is TGTGCCAGCAGTTATAGGACGGATCTTGTTGGGACTGAAGCTTTCTTT.

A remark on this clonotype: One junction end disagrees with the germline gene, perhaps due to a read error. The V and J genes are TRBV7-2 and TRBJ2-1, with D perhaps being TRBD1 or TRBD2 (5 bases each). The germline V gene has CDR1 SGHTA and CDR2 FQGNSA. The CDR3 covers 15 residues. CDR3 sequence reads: CASSRGTDSYNERFF. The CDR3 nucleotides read TGTGCCAGCAGCCGAGGGACCGACTCCTACAATGAGCGGTTCTTC.

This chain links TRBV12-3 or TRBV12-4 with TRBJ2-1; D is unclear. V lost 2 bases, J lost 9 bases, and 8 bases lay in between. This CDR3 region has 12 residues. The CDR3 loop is CASSLLDGEQFF. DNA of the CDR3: TGTGCCAGCAGTTTACTAGATGGTGAGCAGTTCTTC.

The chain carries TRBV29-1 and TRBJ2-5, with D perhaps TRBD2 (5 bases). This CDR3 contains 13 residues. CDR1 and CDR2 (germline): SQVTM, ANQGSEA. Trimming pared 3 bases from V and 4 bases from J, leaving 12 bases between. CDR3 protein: CSVDGRGSETQYF. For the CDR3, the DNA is TGCAGCGTTGATGGCCGGGGATCAGAGACCCAGTACTTC.

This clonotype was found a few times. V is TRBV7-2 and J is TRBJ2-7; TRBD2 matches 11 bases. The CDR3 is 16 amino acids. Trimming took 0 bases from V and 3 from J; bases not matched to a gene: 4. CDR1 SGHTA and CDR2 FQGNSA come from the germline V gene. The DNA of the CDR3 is TGTGCCAGCAGCTTAGCGGGGACTAGCGGTGACTACGAGCAGTACTTC. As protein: CASSLAGTSGDYEQYF.

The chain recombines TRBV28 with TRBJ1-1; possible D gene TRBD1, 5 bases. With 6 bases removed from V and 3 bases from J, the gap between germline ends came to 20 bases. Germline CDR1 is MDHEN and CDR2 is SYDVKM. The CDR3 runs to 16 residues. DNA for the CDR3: TGTGCCAGCAGACCCAGGGTCGACAGACCTTACACTGAAGCTTTCTTT. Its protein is CASRPRVDRPYTEAFF. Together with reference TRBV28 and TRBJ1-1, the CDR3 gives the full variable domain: DVKVTQSSRYLVKRTGEKVFLECVQDMDHENMFWYRQDPGLGLRLIYFSYDVKMKEKGDIPEGYSVSREKKERFSLILESASTNQTSMYLCASRPRVDRPYTEAFFGQGTRLTVV.

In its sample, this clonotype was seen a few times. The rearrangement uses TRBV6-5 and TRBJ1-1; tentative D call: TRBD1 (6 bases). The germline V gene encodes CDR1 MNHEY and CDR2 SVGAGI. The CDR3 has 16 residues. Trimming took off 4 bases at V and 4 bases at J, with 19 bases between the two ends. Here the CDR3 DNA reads TGTGCCAGCAGTTCGCCCGGGACACCGGGCGGCACTGAAGCTTTCTTT. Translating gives CASSSPGTPGGTEAFF.

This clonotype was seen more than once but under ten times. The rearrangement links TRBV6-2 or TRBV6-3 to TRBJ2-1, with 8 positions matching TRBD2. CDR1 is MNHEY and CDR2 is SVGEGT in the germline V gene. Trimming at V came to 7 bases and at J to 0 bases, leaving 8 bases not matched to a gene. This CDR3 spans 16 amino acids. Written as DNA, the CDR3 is TGTGCCAGCATTGGATTCGGGACTAGCTCCTACAATGAGCAGTTCTTC. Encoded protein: CASIGFGTSSYNEQFF.

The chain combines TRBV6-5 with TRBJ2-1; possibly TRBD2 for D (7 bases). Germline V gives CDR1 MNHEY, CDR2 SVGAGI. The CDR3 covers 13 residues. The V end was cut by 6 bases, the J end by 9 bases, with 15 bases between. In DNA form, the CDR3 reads TGTGCCAGCAGGGGGGGGCGTTTGGGTGAGCAGTTCTTC. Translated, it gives CASRGGRLGEQFF.

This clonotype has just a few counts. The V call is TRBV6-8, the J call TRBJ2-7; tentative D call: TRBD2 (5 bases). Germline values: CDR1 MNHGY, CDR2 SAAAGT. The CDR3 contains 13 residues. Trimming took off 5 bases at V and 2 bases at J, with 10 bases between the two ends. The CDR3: CASSAGLPYEQYF. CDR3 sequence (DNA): TGTGCCAGCAGTGCGGGCCTTCCCTACGAGCAGTACTTC.

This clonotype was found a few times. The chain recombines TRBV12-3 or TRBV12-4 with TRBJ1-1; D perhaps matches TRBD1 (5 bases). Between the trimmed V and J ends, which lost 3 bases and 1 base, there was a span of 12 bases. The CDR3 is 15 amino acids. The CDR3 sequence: CASSFRQGTNTEAFF. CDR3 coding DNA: TGTGCCAGCAGTTTTCGGCAGGGAACGAACACTGAAGCTTTCTTT.

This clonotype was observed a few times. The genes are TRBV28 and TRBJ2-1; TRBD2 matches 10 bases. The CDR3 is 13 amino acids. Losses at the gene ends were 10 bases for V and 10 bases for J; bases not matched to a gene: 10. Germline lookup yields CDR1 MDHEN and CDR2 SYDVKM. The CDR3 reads CAMTSGPTGEQFF. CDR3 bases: TGTGCCATGACTAGCGGGCCAACAGGGGAGCAGTTCTTC.

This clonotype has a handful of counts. The CDR3, as DNA: TGTGCCAGCAGTCACGCCGGGCGGGTGCCCTACGAGCAGTACTTC. Translating gives CASSHAGRVPYEQYF. The chain is built from TRBV28 and TRBJ2-7; D perhaps matches TRBD2 (5 bases). CDR3 length equals 15 residues. The germline V gene encodes CDR1 MDHEN and CDR2 SYDVKM. Trimming pared 5 bases from V and 2 bases from J, leaving 16 bases between.

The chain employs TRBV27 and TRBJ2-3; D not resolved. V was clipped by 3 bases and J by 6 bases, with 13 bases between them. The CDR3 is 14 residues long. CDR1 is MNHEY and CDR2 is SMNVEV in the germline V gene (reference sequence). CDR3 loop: CASSLSISRDTQYF. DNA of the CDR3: TGTGCCAGCAGTTTGTCGATAAGTAGGGATACGCAGTATTTT.

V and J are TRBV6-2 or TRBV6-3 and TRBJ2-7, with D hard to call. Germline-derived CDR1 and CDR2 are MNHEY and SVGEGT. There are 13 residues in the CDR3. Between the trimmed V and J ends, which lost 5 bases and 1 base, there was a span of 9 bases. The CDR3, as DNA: TGTGCCAGCAGTACTCTTACTTCCTACGAGCAGTACGTC. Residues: CASSTLTSYEQYV.

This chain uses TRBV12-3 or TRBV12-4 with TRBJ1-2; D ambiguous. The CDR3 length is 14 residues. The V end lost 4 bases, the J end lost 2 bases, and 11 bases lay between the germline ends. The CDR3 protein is CASSSRTENYGYTF. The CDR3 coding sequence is TGTGCCAGCAGTTCCCGAACAGAGAACTATGGCTACACCTTC.

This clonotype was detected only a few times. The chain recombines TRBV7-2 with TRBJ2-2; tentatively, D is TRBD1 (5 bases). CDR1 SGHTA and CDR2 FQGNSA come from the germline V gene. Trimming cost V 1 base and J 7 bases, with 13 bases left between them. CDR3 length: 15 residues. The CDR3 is CASSLVGQGNGELFF. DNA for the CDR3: TGTGCCAGCAGCTTAGTAGGCCAGGGAAACGGGGAGCTGTTTTTT.

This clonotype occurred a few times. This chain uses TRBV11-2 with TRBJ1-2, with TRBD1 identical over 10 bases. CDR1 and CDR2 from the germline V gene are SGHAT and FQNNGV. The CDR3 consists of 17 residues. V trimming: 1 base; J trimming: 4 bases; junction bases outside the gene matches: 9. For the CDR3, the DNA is TGTGCCAGCAGCTTAGCGTTGGGACAGGGGCGCTCCTATGGCTACACCTTC. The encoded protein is CASSLALGQGRSYGYTF.

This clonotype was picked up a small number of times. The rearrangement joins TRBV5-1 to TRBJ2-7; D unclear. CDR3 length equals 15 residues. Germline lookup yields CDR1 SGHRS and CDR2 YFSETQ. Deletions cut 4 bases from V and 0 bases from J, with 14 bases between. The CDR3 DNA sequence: TGCGCCAGCAGCGGAACCTCCAGGAACTCCTACGAGCAGTACTTC. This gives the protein CASSGTSRNSYEQYF. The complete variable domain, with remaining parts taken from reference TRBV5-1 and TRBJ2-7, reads KAGVTQTPRYLIKTRGQQVTLSCSPISGHRSVSWYQQTPGQGLQFLFEYFSETQRNKGNFPGRFSGRQFSNSRSEMNVSTLELGDSALYLCASSGTSRNSYEQYFGPGTRLTVT.

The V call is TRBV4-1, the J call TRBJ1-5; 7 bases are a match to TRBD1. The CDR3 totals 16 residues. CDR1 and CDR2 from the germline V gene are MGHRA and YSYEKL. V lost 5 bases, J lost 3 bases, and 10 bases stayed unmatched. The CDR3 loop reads CASSSFKGQINQPQHF. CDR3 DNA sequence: TGCGCCAGCAGCAGCTTTAAGGGACAGATCAATCAGCCCCAGCATTTT.

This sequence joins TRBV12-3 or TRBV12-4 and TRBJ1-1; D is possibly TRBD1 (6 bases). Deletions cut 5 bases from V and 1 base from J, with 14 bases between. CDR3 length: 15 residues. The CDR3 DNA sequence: TGTGCCAGCAGTCCCACGAGCAGGGGGAACACTGAAGCTTTCTTT. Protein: CASSPTSRGNTEAFF.

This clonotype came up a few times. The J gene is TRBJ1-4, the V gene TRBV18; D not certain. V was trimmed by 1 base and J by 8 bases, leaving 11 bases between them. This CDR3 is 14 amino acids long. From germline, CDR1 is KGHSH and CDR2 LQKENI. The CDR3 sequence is CASSPQGKGEKLFF. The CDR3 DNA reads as TGTGCCAGCTCACCACAGGGCAAAGGAGAAAAACTGTTTTTT.

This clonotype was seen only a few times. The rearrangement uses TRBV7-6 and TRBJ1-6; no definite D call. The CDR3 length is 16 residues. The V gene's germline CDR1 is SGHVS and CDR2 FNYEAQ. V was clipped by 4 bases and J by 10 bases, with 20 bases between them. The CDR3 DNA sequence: TGTGCCAGCAGCTCCGCGGTTTCGGGGTTGGGATCACCCCTCCACTTT. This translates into CASSSAVSGLGSPLHF.

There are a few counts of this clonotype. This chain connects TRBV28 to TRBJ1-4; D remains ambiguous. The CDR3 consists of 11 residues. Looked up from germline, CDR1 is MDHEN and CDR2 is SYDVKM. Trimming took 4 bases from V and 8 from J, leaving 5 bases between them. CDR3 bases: TGTGCCAGCAGTTCTCTGGAAAAACTGTTTTTT. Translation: CASSSLEKLFF.

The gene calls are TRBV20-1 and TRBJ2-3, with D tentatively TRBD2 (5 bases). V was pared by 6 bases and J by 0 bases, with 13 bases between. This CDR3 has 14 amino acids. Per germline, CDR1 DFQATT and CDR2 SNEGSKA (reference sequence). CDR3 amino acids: CSARPRRSTDTQYF. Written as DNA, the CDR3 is TGCAGTGCCAGACCCCGGAGGAGCACAGATACGCAGTATTTT.

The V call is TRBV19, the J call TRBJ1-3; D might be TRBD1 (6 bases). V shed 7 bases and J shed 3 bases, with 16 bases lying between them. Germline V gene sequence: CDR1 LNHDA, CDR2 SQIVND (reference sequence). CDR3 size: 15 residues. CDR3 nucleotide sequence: TGTGCCAGTAAAAGCGGGGGCTCAGGTGGAAACACCATATATTTT. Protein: CASKSGGSGGNTIYF.

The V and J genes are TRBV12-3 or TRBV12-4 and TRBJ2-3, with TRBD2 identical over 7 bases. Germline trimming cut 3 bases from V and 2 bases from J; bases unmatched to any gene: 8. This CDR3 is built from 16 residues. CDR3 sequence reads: CASSLFGGGDTDTQYF. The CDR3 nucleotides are TGTGCCAGCAGTTTGTTTGGGGGAGGGGACACAGATACGCAGTATTTT.

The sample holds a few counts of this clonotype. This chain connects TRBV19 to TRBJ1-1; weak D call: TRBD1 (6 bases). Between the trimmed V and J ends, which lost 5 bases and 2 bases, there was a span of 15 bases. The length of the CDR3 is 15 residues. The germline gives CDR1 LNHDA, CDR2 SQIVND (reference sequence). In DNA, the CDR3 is TGTGCCAGTAGTCGAGGGACACTCGGAAACACTGAAGCTTTCTTT. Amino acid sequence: CASSRGTLGNTEAFF.

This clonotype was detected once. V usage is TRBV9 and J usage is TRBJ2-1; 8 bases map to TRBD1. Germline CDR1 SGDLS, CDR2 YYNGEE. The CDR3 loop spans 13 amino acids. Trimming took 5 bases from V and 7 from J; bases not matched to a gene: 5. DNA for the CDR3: TGTGCCAGCAGTCAGCAGGGGGCAAATGAGCAGTTCTTC. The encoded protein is CASSQQGANEQFF.